The rows below give T cell receptor beta chains drawn from one sample of a study of blood T cells in healthy people across ages. Each CDR3 protein gets one entry after TCRdb re-called the 5' RACE reads with MiXCR. This table has some 900,000 distinct CDR3 sequences, more than 25% appearing once. Material: blood. These receptors all stem from a woman aged 80 or older in good health. Each CDR3 is given with its conserved first and last residue. The D gene is left open where the match is weak. Some rows mark clone size as missing; the rest say once, few, many or name a class of expanded clone.

j_call clone_size d_call v_call cdr3_aa cdr3_nt
TRBJ1-2 NA NA TRBV6-5 CATRTLGGNYGYTF TGTGCCACCAGGACCCTAGGGGGGAACTATGGCTACACCTTC
TRBJ2-2 NA TRBD1 TRBV6-2/TRBV6-3 CASRRTGGAHGELFF TGTGCCAGCAGACGGACAGGGGGCGCACACGGGGAGCTGTTTTTT
TRBJ1-2 many NA TRBV3-1 CASSNLARRDGYTF TGTGCCAGCAGCAACCTGGCCCGGAGGGATGGCTACACCTTC
TRBJ1-1 many TRBD1 TRBV27 CASREQGARDTEAFF TGTGCCAGTAGAGAGCAGGGGGCAAGAGACACTGAAGCTTTCTTT
TRBJ1-5 NA NA TRBV29-1 CSVRDSLNQPQHF TGCAGCGTCCGCGACAGTTTAAATCAGCCCCAGCATTTT
TRBJ2-7 many NA TRBV7-9 CASSLVVSPNYEQYF TGTGCCAGCAGCTTAGTTGTGAGCCCCAACTACGAGCAGTACTTC
TRBJ1-5 NA NA TRBV12-3/TRBV12-4 CASSSRTDYNQPQHF TGTGCCAGCAGTTCTCGGACAGATTACAATCAGCCCCAGCATTTT
TRBJ2-3 many TRBD2 TRBV7-2 CASSLRTSGDTDTQYF TGTGCCAGCAGCTTAAGGACTAGCGGGGACACAGATACGCAGTATTTT
TRBJ2-3 many TRBD2 TRBV29-1 CSVDWTSGGTDTQYF TGCAGCGTTGATTGGACTAGCGGGGGCACAGATACGCAGTATTTT
TRBJ1-1 NA NA TRBV20-1 CSVRPLKGLSTEAFF TGCAGTGTCCGGCCCCTAAAGGGGTTGAGCACTGAAGCTTTCTTT
TRBJ2-3 NA NA TRBV2 CASSDIPTDTQYF TGTGCCAGCAGTGATATCCCGACAGATACGCAGTATTTT
TRBJ2-5 many NA TRBV24-1 CATSDLKFQETQYF TGTGCCACCAGTGATTTGAAGTTCCAAGAGACCCAGTACTTC
TRBJ2-7 NA NA TRBV20-1 CSATRTMPLEQYF TGCAGTGCTACAAGGACCATGCCCCTCGAGCAGTACTTC
TRBJ2-1 NA NA TRBV7-2 CASSLMRHEQFF TGTGCCAGCAGCTTAATGCGCCATGAGCAGTTCTTC
TRBJ2-3 many NA TRBV12-3/TRBV12-4 CATRLGGASTDTQYF TGTGCCACCCGTCTAGGGGGGGCGAGCACAGATACGCAGTATTTT
TRBJ1-1 few TRBD1 TRBV6-5 CASTLVQGGTEAFF TGTGCCAGCACCTTAGTACAGGGGGGGACTGAAGCTTTCTTT
TRBJ1-1 few TRBD1 TRBV5-1 CASSLVGQGASTEAFF TGCGCCAGCAGCTTGGTGGGACAGGGGGCGTCAACTGAAGCTTTCTTT
TRBJ2-2 many NA TRBV5-6 CASSYRQKHGELFF TGTGCCAGCAGCTATCGCCAGAAACACGGGGAGCTGTTTTTT
TRBJ2-7 NA NA TRBV5-1 CASSLSSGTSEQYF TGCGCCAGCAGCTTGTCATCCGGGACGAGCGAGCAGTACTTC
TRBJ2-5 many TRBD2 TRBV5-1 CASSYLAGGHETQYF TGCGCCAGCAGCTACCTAGCGGGGGGCCACGAGACCCAGTACTTC
TRBJ1-2 NA NA TRBV7-2 CASSFGSGQTVYGYTF TGTGCCAGCAGCTTTGGTTCGGGACAAACCGTCTATGGCTACACCTTC
TRBJ1-1 few TRBD1 TRBV27 CASSLTQGAGTEAFF TGTGCCAGCAGTTTAACACAGGGGGCCGGCACTGAAGCTTTCTTT
TRBJ1-2 many NA TRBV30 CAWSLNSVDTF TGTGCCTGGAGCTTGAATTCGGTAGACACCTTC
TRBJ2-4 many NA TRBV5-1 CASSLGTGLRDIQYF TGCGCCAGCAGCTTGGGGACTGGCCTGAGAGACATTCAGTACTTC
TRBJ2-2 NA TRBD1 TRBV20-1 CSARKDRGTGELFF TGCAGTGCTAGGAAGGACAGGGGCACCGGGGAGCTGTTTTTT
TRBJ2-3 many TRBD2 TRBV29-1 CSVDSSGNTDTQYF TGCAGCGTCGATTCTAGCGGTAACACAGATACGCAGTATTTT
TRBJ1-1 NA NA TRBV20-1 CSAPTGDEGRSVYEKAFF TGCAGTGCACCGACAGGCGATGAGGGCCGAAGCGTTTATGAGAAAGCTTTCTTT
TRBJ2-1 many NA TRBV5-1 CASRIRSGHNEQFF TGCGCCAGCAGAATTAGGTCAGGACACAATGAGCAGTTCTTC
TRBJ1-3 many TRBD1 TRBV12-3/TRBV12-4 CASTLGTENTIYF TGTGCCAGCACCTTGGGGACAGAAAACACCATATATTTT
TRBJ2-7 few NA TRBV2 CASSPQATEYEQYF TGTGCCAGCAGTCCCCAGGCGACGGAATACGAGCAGTACTTC
TRBJ1-1 few NA TRBV2 CASSRRMNTEAFF TGTGCCAGCTCTAGACGGATGAACACTGAAGCTTTCTTT
TRBJ1-2 NA TRBD1 TRBV12-3/TRBV12-4 CASSLRDRAGGYTF TGTGCCAGCAGTTTACGGGACAGGGCTGGTGGCTACACCTTC
TRBJ2-4 many NA TRBV4-3 CASSQESSGLAKNIQYF TGCGCCAGCAGCCAAGAGAGTTCCGGGCTAGCCAAAAACATTCAGTACTTC
TRBJ1-5 NA NA TRBV6-2/TRBV6-3 CASSYRGGGMDQPRHF TGTGCCAGCAGTTATAGGGGCGGGGGTATGGATCAGCCCCGGCATTTT
TRBJ2-1 few NA TRBV28 CASSLPMNPGDPYNEQFF TGTGCCAGCAGTTTACCCATGAACCCGGGGGACCCCTACAATGAGCAGTTCTTC
TRBJ1-6 many NA TRBV7-9 CASSYTPGLHASPLHF TGTGCCAGCAGCTACACCCCGGGACTGCATGCTTCACCCCTCCACTTT
TRBJ2-1 NA NA TRBV5-6 CASSPSDSYNEQFF TGTGCCAGCAGCCCCTCGGACAGCTACAATGAGCAGTTCTTC
TRBJ2-5 NA NA TRBV7-2 CASSRRGGPQETQYF TGTGCCAGCAGCCGTAGAGGCGGGCCCCAAGAGACCCAGTACTTC
TRBJ2-3 many NA TRBV12-3/TRBV12-4 CASSLAASTDTQYF TGTGCCAGCAGTTTAGCGGCTAGCACAGATACGCAGTATTTT
TRBJ2-3 many TRBD2 TRBV15 CATSRDRKTRGSTDTQYF TGTGCCACCAGCAGAGATCGTAAGACGCGGGGGAGCACAGATACGCAGTATTTT